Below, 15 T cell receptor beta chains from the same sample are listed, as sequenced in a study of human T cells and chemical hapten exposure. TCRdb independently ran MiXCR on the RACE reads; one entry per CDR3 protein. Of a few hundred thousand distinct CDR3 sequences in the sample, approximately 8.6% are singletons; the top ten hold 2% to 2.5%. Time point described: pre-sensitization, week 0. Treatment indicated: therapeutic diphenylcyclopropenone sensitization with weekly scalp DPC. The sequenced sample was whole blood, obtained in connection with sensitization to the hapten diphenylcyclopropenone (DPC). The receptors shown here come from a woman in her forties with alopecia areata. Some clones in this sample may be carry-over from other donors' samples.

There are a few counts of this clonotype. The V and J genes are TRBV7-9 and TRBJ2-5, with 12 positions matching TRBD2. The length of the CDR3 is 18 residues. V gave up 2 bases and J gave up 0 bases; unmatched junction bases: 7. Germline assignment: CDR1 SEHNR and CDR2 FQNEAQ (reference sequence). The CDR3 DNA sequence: TGTGCCAGCAGCTTATACCCGCTAGCGGGAGGGTACCAAGAGACCCAGTACTTC. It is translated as CASSLYPLAGGYQETQYF.

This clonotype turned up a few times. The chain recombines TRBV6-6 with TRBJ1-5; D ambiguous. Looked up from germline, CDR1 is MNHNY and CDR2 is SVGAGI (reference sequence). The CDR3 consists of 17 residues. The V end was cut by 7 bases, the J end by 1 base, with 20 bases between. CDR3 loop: CASISPTAAVSNQPQHF. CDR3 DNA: TGTGCCAGCATCTCTCCGACGGCGGCTGTCAGCAATCAGCCCCAGCATTTT.

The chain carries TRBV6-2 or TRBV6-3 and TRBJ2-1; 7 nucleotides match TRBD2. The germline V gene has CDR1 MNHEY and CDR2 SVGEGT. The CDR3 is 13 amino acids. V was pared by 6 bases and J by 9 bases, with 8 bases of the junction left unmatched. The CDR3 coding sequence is TGTGCCAGCAGCCAGCGGGGCTTCGTTGAGCAGTTCTTC. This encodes CASSQRGFVEQFF.

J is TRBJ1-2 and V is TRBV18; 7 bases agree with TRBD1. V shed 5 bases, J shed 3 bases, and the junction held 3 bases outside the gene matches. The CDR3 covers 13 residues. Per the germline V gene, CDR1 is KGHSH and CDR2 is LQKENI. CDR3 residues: CASSEGGDYGYTF. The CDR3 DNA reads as TGTGCCAGCTCAGAAGGGGGCGACTATGGCTACACCTTC. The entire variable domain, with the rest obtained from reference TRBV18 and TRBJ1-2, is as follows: NAGVMQNPRHLVRRRGQEARLRCSPMKGHSHVYWYRQLPEEGLKFMVYLQKENIIDESGMPKERFSAEFPKEGPSILRIQQVVRGDSAAYFCASSEGGDYGYTFGSGTRLTVV.

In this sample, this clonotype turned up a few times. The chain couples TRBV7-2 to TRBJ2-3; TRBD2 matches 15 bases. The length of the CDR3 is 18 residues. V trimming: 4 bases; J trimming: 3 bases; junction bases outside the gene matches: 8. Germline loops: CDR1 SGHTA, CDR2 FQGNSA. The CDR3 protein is CASSYRTSGRARTDTQYF. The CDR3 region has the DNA TGTGCCAGCAGCTACAGGACTAGCGGGAGGGCCCGAACAGATACGCAGTATTTT.

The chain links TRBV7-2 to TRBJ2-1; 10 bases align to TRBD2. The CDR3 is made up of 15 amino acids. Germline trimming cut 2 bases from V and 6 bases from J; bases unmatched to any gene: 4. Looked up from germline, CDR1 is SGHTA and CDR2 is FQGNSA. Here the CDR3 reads CASSLLAGATNEQFF. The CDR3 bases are TGTGCCAGCAGCTTACTAGCGGGAGCTACCAATGAGCAGTTCTTC.

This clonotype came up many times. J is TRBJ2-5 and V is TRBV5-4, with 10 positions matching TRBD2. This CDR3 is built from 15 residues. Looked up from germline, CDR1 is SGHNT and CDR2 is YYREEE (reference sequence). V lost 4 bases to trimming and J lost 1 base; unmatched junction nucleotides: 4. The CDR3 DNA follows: TGTGCCAGCAGCCCACGGACTAGCGGCCAAGAGACCCAGTACTTC. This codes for CASSPRTSGQETQYF. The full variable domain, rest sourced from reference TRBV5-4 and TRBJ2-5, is ETGVTQSPTHLIKTRGQQVTLRCSSQSGHNTVSWYQQALGQGPQFIFQYYREEENGRGNFPPRFSGLQFPNYSSELNVNALELDDSALYLCASSPRTSGQETQYFGPGTRLLVL.

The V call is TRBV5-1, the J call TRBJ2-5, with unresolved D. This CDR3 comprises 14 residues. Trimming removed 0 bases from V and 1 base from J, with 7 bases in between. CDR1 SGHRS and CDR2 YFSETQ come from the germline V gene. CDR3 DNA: TGCGCCAGCAGCTTGGCCGGGCCCCAAGAGACCCAGTACTTC. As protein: CASSLAGPQETQYF.

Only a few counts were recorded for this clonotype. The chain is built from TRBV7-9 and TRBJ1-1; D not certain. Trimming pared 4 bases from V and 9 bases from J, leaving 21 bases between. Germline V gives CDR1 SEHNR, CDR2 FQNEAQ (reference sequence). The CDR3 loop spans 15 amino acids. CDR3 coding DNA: TGTGCCAGCAGCTCCGGAGGTTCCTCGGCAGACAAAGCTTTCTTT. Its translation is CASSSGGSSADKAFF.

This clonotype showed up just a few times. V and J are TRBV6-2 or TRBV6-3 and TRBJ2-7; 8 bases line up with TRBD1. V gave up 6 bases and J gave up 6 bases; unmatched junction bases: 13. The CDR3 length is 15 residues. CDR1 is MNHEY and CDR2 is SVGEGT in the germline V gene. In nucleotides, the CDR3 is TGTGCCAGCAGGATGGACGGGACAGGTCGAGGCGAGCAGTACTTC. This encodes CASRMDGTGRGEQYF.

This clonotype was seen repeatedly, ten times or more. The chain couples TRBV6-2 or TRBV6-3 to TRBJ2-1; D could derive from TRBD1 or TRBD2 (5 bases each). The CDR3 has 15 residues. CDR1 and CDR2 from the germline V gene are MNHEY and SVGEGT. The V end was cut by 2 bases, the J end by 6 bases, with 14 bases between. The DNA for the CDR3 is TGTGCCAGCAGTTACGAGGGAACCAGGGCCAATGAGCAGTTCTTC. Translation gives CASSYEGTRANEQFF.

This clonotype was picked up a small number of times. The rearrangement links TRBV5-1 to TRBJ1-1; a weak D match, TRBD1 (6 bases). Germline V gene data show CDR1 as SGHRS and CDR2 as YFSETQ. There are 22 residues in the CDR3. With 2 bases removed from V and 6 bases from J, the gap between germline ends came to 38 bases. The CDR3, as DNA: TGCGCCAGCAGCTTCACCGCCGACCTCTTAACGGCATCGGGGGCGAGTGGGGCTGAAGCTTTCTTT. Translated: CASSFTADLLTASGASGAEAFF.

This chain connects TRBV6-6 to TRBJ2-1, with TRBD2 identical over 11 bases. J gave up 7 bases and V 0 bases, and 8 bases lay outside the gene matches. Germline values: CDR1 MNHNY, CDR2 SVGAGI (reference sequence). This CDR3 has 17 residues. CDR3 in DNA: TGTGCCAGCAGTTACTCGATAGGGACTAGCGGAGGTAATGAGCAGTTCTTC. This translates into CASSYSIGTSGGNEQFF.

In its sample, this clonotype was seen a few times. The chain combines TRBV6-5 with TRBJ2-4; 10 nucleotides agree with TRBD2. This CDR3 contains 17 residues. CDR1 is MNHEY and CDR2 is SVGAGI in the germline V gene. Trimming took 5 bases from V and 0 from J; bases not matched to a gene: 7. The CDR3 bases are TGTGCCAGCAGTACTATAGCGGGAGGACTAGCCAAAAACATTCAGTACTTC. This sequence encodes CASSTIAGGLAKNIQYF.

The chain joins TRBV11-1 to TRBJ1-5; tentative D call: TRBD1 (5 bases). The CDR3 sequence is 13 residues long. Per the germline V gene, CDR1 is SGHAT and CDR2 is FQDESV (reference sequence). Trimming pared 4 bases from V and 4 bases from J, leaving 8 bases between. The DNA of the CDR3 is TGTGCCAGCAGCTCCAACAGGAATCAGCCCCAGCATTTT. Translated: CASSSNRNQPQHF.